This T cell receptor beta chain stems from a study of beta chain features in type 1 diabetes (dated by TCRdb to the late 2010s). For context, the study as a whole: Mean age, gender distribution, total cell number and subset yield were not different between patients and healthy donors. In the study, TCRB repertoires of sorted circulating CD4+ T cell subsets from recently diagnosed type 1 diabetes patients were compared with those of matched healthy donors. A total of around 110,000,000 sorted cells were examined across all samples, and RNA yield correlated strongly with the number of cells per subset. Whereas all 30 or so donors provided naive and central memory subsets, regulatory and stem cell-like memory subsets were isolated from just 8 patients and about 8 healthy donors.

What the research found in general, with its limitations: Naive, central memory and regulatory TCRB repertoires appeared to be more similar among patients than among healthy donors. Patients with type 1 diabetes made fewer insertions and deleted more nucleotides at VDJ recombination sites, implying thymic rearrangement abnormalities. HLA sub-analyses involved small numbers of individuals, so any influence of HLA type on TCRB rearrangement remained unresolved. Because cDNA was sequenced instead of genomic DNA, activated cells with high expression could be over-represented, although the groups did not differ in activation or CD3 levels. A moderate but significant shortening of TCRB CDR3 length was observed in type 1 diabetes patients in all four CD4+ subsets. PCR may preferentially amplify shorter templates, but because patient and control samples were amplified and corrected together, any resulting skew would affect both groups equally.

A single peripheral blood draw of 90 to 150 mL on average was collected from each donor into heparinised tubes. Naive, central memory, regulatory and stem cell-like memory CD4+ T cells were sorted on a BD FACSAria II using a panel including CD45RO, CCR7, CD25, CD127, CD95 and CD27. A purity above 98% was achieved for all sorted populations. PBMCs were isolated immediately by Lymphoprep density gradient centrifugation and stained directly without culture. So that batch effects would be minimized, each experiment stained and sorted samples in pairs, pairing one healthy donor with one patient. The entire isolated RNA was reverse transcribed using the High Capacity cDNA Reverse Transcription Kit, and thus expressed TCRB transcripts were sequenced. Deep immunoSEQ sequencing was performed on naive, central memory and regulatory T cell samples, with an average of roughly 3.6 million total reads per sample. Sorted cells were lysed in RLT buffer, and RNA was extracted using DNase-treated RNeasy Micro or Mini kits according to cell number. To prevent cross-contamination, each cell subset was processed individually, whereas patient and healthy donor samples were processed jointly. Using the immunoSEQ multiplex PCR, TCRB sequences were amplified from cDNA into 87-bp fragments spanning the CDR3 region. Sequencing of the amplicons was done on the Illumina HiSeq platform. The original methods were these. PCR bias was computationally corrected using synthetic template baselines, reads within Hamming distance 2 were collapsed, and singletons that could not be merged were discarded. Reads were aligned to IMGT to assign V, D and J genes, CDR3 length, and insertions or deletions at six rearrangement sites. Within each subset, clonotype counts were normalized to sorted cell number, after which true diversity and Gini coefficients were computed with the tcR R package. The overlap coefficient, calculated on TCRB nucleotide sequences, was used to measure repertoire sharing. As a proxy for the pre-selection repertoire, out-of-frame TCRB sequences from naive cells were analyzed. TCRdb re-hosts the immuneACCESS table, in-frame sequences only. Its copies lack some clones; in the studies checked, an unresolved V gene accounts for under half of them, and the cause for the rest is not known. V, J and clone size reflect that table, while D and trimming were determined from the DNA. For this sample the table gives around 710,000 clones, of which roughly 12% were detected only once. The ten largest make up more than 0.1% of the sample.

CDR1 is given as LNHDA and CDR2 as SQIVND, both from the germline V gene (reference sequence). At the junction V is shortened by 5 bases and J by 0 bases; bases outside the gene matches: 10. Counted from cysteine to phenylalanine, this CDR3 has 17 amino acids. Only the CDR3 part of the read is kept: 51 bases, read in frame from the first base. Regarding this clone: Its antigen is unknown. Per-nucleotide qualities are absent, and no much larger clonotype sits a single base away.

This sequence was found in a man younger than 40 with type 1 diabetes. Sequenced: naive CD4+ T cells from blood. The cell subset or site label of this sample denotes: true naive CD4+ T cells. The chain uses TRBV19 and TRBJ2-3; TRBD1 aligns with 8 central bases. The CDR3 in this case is CASSSSWDRISTDTQYF. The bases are TGTGCCAGTAGTTCTTCCTGGGACAGGATCAGCACAGATACGCAGTATTTT.